Each of the 19 T cell receptor beta chains below was sequenced from the same sample in a study of shared clonotypes between healthy human individuals. Libraries were prepared by immunoSEQ multiplex PCR; TCRdb keeps only in-frame clonotypes and omits some of them. The data hold 650,000 to 800,000 clones, with about 90% observed a single time. Cells designated naive CD8 were CD45RO-negative and were positively selected for CCR7, with terminally differentiated effector memory CD45RA+ cells excluded. What was sequenced was naive CD8+ T cells sorted from blood. The receptors shown here come from a man aged 25-45 years in good health.

The gene calls are TRBV29-1 and TRBJ1-1, with 9 bases aligning to TRBD1. The junction had 7 bases not matched to a gene; V was cut back by 7 bases and J by 4 bases. Germline V gene lookup returns CDR1 SQVTM and CDR2 ANQGSEA. This CDR3 has 13 amino acids. The CDR3 region is CSAPGTGSTEAFF. The CDR3 DNA reads TGCAGCGCTCCCGGGACAGGGAGCACTGAAGCTTTCTTT.

V gene TRBV2 combines with J gene TRBJ2-1; 13 nucleotides align to TRBD2. V lost 5 bases and J lost 3; bases outside the gene matches: 4. This CDR3 has 16 residues. Germline assignment: CDR1 SNHLY and CDR2 FYNNEI. The CDR3 DNA reads TGTGCCAGCAGTACGGGACTAGCGGGACTCTACAATGAGCAGTTCTTC. Amino acid sequence: CASSTGLAGLYNEQFF.

The chain couples TRBV27 to TRBJ2-1; 7 bases agree with TRBD1. Per the germline V gene, CDR1 is MNHEY and CDR2 is SMNVEV (reference sequence). The CDR3 spans 15 residues. Trimming removed 5 bases from V and 3 bases from J; junction bases left unmatched: 7. The CDR3 spells CASSPGTAHYNEQFF. The DNA for the CDR3 is TGTGCCAGCAGTCCCGGGACAGCCCACTACAATGAGCAGTTCTTC.

The CDR3 nucleotides are TGCAGCGTTGCCGACAGGGCGAACTATGGCTACACCTTC. Translation: CSVADRANYGYTF. The genes are TRBV29-1 and TRBJ1-2; the match to TRBD1 covers 7 bases. The J segment lost 2 bases and the V segment lost 4 bases, leaving 4 bases of the junction unmatched. CDR1 and CDR2 from the germline V gene are SQVTM and ANQGSEA. This CDR3 comprises 13 residues. The entire variable domain, with the rest obtained from reference TRBV29-1 and TRBJ1-2, is as follows: SAVISQKPSRDICQRGTSLTIQCQVDSQVTMMFWYRQQPGQSLTLIATANQGSEATYESGFVIDKFPISRPNLTFSTLTVSNMSPEDSSIYLCSVADRANYGYTFGSGTRLTVV.

The chain links TRBV28 to TRBJ2-7; D might be TRBD1 (5 bases). The V end was cut by 6 bases, the J end by 2 bases, with 8 bases between. The CDR3 spans 12 residues. In germline, CDR1 is MDHEN, CDR2 SYDVKM. The CDR3 loop is CASRDTTYEQYF. In nucleotides, the CDR3 is TGTGCCAGCAGGGACACCACCTACGAGCAGTACTTC.

This chain links TRBV6-1 with TRBJ2-5; a weak D match, TRBD2 (5 bases). The J call is in doubt because the DNA end fits TRBJ2-7 better. The germline CDR1 and CDR2 sequences are MNHNS and SASEGT. This CDR3 comprises 12 residues. The CDR3 DNA is TGTGCCAGCTCTACGGGGAGCCACGAGCAGTACTTC. This encodes CASSTGSHEQYF.

The rearrangement uses TRBV28 and TRBJ2-3; unclear D gene. The CDR3 covers 14 residues. Germline lookup yields CDR1 MDHEN and CDR2 SYDVKM. The V end was cut by 3 bases, the J end by 0 bases, with 7 bases between. DNA of the CDR3: TGTGCCAGCAGTTTCTTTTCTAGCACAGATACGCAGTATTTT. It codes for CASSFFSSTDTQYF.

This chain connects TRBV7-9 to TRBJ1-1; 7 bases align to TRBD1. This CDR3 has 17 amino acids. The germline CDR1 and CDR2 sequences are SEHNR and FQNEAQ (reference sequence). Trimming cost V 1 base and J 1 base; bases outside gene matches: 9. CDR3 in amino acids: CASSLDRVRTGNTEAFF. DNA for the CDR3: TGTGCCAGCAGCTTAGATCGAGTCCGGACAGGGAACACTGAAGCTTTCTTT. The whole variable domain, remainder taken from reference TRBV7-9 and TRBJ1-1, is DTGVSQNPRHKITKRGQNVTFRCDPISEHNRLYWYRQTLGQGPEFLTYFQNEAQLEKSRLLSDRFSAERPKGSFSTLEIQRTEQGDSAMYLCASSLDRVRTGNTEAFFGQGTRLTVV.

The CDR3 nucleotides read TGCGCCAGCAGTCGCGACTCTGGGGCCAACGTCCTGACTTTC. Translation: CASSRDSGANVLTF. The chain joins TRBV4-1 to TRBJ2-6, with D hard to call. CDR1 is MGHRA and CDR2 is YSYEKL in the germline V gene. This CDR3 is 14 amino acids long. The V and J ends lost 6 bases and 0 bases respectively, with 6 bases between them.

As regards this clone: The same CDR3 can be traced to other DNA sequences in this sample. The chain uses TRBV27 and TRBJ1-2; D call uncertain. The CDR3 length is 13 residues. CDR1 is MNHEY and CDR2 is SMNVEV in the germline V gene (reference sequence). Trimming pared 5 bases from V and 1 base from J, leaving 8 bases between. The CDR3 reads CASSPGVNYGYTF. CDR3 DNA: TGTGCCAGCAGTCCCGGGGTTAACTATGGCTACACCTTC.

J is TRBJ2-1 and V is TRBV25-1; D uncertain. The V gene's germline CDR1 is MGHDK and CDR2 SYGVNS. The CDR3 has 13 amino acids. Trimming pared 2 bases from V and 5 bases from J, leaving 7 bases between. As DNA, the CDR3 is TGTGCCAGCAGTGAAGCGGACCACAATGAGCAGTTCTTC. Translating gives CASSEADHNEQFF.

The chain carries TRBV30 and TRBJ2-3; TRBD1 might be the D (5 bases). The CDR3 runs to 14 residues. Germline V gene sequence: CDR1 GTSNPN, CDR2 SVGIG (reference sequence). Trimming took 1 base from V and 2 from J, leaving 10 bases between them. The CDR3 reads CAWSEVGLTDTQYF. As DNA, the CDR3 is TGTGCCTGGAGTGAGGTGGGGCTCACAGATACGCAGTATTTT.

A remark on this clone: The same CDR3 arises from other DNA sequences in this sample as well. This chain links TRBV5-6 with TRBJ1-1, with no clear D. This CDR3 has 12 residues. V lost 0 bases and J lost 4, with 4 bases in between. Germline CDR1 SGHDT, CDR2 YYEEEE. The DNA for the CDR3 is TGTGCCAGCAGCTTGGTAGGCACTGAAGCTTTCTTT. Translated, it gives CASSLVGTEAFF.

The chain joins TRBV27 to TRBJ2-7, with D tentatively TRBD1 (5 bases). Trimming removed 5 bases from V and 0 bases from J, with 14 bases in between. The germline V gene has CDR1 MNHEY and CDR2 SMNVEV (reference sequence). The CDR3 is made up of 15 amino acids. The CDR3 spells CASSQTDPGSYEQYF. The CDR3, as DNA: TGTGCCAGCAGTCAGACAGATCCCGGCTCCTACGAGCAGTACTTC.

The chain joins TRBV10-3 to TRBJ1-1; TRBD1 agrees at 8 bases. This CDR3 has 15 amino acids. Germline trimming cut 7 bases from V and 7 bases from J; bases unmatched to any gene: 14. Germline V gives CDR1 ENHRY, CDR2 SYGVKD. The CDR3 protein is CAITVFPQGGGEAFF. The CDR3 DNA reads TGTGCCATCACTGTATTCCCACAGGGGGGGGGTGAAGCTTTCTTT.

This clone was observed a single time. CDR3 DNA sequence: TGCGCCAGCAGTTATAACAGGGGCGGGGAGACCCAGTACTTC. Translation gives CASSYNRGGETQYF. This chain connects TRBV10-2 to TRBJ2-5; TRBD1 matches 7 bases. The CDR3 loop spans 14 amino acids. V shed 5 bases and J 5 bases; nucleotides not matched to a gene: 8. Germline assignment: CDR1 WSHSY and CDR2 SAAADI.

V is TRBV28 and J is TRBJ2-3, with D possibly being TRBD1 (6 bases). This CDR3 has 14 residues. Germline CDR1 and CDR2: MDHEN and SYDVKM. Trimming cost V 6 bases and J 6 bases, with 16 bases left between them. CDR3 region: CASSRQGLWDTQYF. CDR3 DNA: TGTGCCAGCAGCCGCCAGGGGCTTTGGGATACGCAGTATTTT.

The chain combines TRBV27 with TRBJ2-1; D gene unclear. V lost 0 bases to trimming and J lost 7 bases, with 13 bases between them. The V gene's germline CDR1 is MNHEY and CDR2 SMNVEV (reference sequence). This CDR3 spans 15 amino acids. CDR3 coding DNA: TGTGCCAGCAGTTTATCCCCGCTAGTATTGAATGAGCAGTTCTTC. Translating it yields CASSLSPLVLNEQFF.

The V and J genes are TRBV7-3 and TRBJ2-1; 9 nucleotides align to TRBD2. Per the germline V gene, CDR1 is SGHTA and CDR2 is FQGTGA. V shed 0 bases, J shed 7 bases, and the junction held 4 bases outside the gene matches. This CDR3 spans 15 amino acids. The CDR3 sequence: CASSLTSGSSNEQFF. The CDR3 nucleotides read TGTGCCAGCAGCTTAACTAGCGGGAGTTCGAATGAGCAGTTCTTC.